These T cell receptor beta chains were read from a single sample in a study of CD8 T cells in Susac syndrome. Using its own MiXCR run on the immunoSEQ multiplex PCR reads, TCRdb lists one record per CDR3 protein. The sample carries under 200,000 distinct CDR3 sequences, roughly 94% recorded once. Sequencing was performed on CD4+ T cells from PBMCs. The receptors originated from a human donor in good health. The CDR3 runs from the conserved cysteine through the conserved F or W.

j_call v_call cdr3_length cdr3_aa
TRBJ2-3 TRBV12-3/TRBV12-4 13 CASSLAAPDTQYF
TRBJ2-1 TRBV12-3/TRBV12-4 17 CASSLGRAGGLYNEQFF
TRBJ2-6 TRBV6-2/TRBV6-3 19 CASSYWDPWSSSGANVLTF
TRBJ2-1 TRBV19 15 CASGLAGGAYNEQFF
TRBJ1-1 TRBV27 13 CASTPSRGSEAFF
TRBJ2-5 TRBV29-1 13 CSVVGQGIETQYF
TRBJ2-3 TRBV12-3/TRBV12-4 13 CASAGGARDTQYF
TRBJ1-2 TRBV12-3/TRBV12-4 14 CASRRGGSGYGYTF
TRBJ1-1 TRBV29-1 15 CSVEGKTGANTEAFF
TRBJ1-6 TRBV7-2 14 CASSRQGVDSPLHF
TRBJ1-2 TRBV20-1 14 CSAPPGAGYYGYTF
TRBJ1-5 TRBV12-3/TRBV12-4 14 CASSLDRGNQPQHF
TRBJ1-1 TRBV7-2 14 CASSSLRQNTEAFF
TRBJ1-6 TRBV7-8 14 CASSIVQANSPLHF
TRBJ2-7 TRBV6-5 11 CASSYGGEQYF
TRBJ1-2 TRBV20-1 14 CSTKTRGTNYGYTF
TRBJ2-3 TRBV6-2/TRBV6-3 15 CASSYSRQGEDTQYF
TRBJ2-7 TRBV19 14 CASSFRDRPYEQYF
TRBJ2-3 TRBV4-3 13 CASSQERSDTQYF
TRBJ1-6 TRBV7-9 13 CASSAGVNSPLHF
TRBJ1-2 TRBV12-3/TRBV12-4 14 CASSPGQSNYGYTF
TRBJ1-1 TRBV5-6 14 CASSLPGPGVEAFF
TRBJ2-3 TRBV11-2 14 CASSLVGGADTQYF
TRBJ2-1 TRBV29-1 14 CSVWTSGSMNEQFF
TRBJ1-5 TRBV28 13 CASSFGHHVPQHF
TRBJ2-3 TRBV2 14 CASSEVASTDTQYF
TRBJ1-2 TRBV3-1 14 CASSQEAGFYGYTF
TRBJ2-3 TRBV10-3 11 CAIMGADTQYF
TRBJ1-2 TRBV25-1 14 CASTPSGTVYGYTF
TRBJ2-5 TRBV3-1 12 CASSQRYETQYF
TRBJ1-2 TRBV6-6 14 CASSEEAYGGGYTF
TRBJ2-3 TRBV7-9 14 CASSLEGNADTQYF
TRBJ2-7 TRBV18 15 CASSPGIAGYYEQYF
TRBJ2-1 TRBV9 15 CASSVELAGVNEQFF
TRBJ1-1 TRBV29-1 12 CSETGATLGTFF
TRBJ2-7 TRBV12-3/TRBV12-4 14 CASRASGGTYEQYF
TRBJ1-2 TRBV30 13 CASPRVINYGYTF
TRBJ2-1 TRBV30 13 CAWSVTQRNEQFF
TRBJ2-1 TRBV30 12 CAWSGGNREQFF
TRBJ2-7 TRBV20-1 12 CSASVGLHEQYF
TRBJ2-2 TRBV3-1 16 CASSQASGGGTGELFF
TRBJ2-7 TRBV12-3/TRBV12-4 13 CASTLGLRYEQYF
TRBJ1-2 TRBV6-2/TRBV6-3 13 CASSHRGDYGYTF
TRBJ1-1 TRBV7-2 11 CASSLIGEAFF
TRBJ2-1 TRBV27 14 CASSLSGPRNEQFF
TRBJ2-3 TRBV29-1 11 CSYNMADTQYF
TRBJ2-1 TRBV29-1 12 CSVMSGYNEQFF
TRBJ2-5 TRBV24-1 14 CATSDTRGEETQYF
TRBJ1-1 TRBV7-2 13 CASSLNRNTEAFF
TRBJ2-1 TRBV10-2 16 CASSGLAGGSYNEQFF
TRBJ2-5 TRBV5-1 12 CASSGSRETQYF
TRBJ2-1 TRBV19 13 CATSGLARGEQFF
TRBJ1-2 TRBV3-1 15 CASSQDLEGAGGYTF
TRBJ2-2 TRBV3-1 19 CASSQGLAGDLMNTGELFF
TRBJ2-3 TRBV27 15 CASRKGGVSTDTQYF